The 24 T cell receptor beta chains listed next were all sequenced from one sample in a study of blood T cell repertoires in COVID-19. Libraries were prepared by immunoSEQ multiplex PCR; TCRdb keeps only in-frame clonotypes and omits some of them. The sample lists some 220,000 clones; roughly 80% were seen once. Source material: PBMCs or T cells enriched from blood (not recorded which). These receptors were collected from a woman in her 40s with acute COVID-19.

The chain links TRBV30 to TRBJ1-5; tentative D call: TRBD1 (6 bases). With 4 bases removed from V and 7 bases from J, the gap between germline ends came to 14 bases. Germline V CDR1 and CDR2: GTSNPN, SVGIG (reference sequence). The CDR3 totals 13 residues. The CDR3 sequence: CAWTGGPRQPQHF. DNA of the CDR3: TGTGCCTGGACGGGGGGGCCAAGGCAGCCCCAGCATTTT.

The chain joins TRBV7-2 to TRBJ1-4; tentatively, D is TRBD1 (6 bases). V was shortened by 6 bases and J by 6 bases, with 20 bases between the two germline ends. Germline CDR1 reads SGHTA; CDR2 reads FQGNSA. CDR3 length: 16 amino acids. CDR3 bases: TGTGCCAGCAGTTCCGGACAGAATGGAGTCTATGAAAAACTGTTTTTT. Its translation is CASSSGQNGVYEKLFF.

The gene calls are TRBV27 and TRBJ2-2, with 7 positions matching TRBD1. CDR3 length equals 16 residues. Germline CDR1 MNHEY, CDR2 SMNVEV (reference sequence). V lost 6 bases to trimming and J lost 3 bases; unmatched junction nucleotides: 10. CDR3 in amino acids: CASSSDREVDTGELFF. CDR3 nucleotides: TGTGCCAGCAGCTCCGACAGGGAAGTAGACACCGGGGAGCTGTTTTTT.

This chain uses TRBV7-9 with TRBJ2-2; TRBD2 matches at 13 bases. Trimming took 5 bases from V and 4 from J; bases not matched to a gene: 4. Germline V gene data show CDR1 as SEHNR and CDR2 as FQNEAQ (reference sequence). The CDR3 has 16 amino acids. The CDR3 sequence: CASSPRLAGGTGELFF. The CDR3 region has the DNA TGTGCCAGCAGCCCCCGACTAGCGGGAGGCACCGGGGAGCTGTTTTTT.

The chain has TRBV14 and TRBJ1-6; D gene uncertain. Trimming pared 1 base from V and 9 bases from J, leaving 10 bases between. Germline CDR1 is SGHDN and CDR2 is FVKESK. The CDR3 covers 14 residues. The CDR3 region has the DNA TGTGCCAGCAGCCAAGTTTCGGAGAGTTCACCCCTCCACTTT. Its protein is CASSQVSESSPLHF.

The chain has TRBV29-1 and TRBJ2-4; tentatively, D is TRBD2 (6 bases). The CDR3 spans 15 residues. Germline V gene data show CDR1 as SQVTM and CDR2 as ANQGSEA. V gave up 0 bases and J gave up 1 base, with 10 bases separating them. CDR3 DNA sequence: TGCAGCGTTGAAGATCTGGAGGGGGCCAAAAACATTCAGTACTTC. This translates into CSVEDLEGAKNIQYF. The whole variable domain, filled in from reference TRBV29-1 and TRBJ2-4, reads SAVISQKPSRDICQRGTSLTIQCQVDSQVTMMFWYRQQPGQSLTLIATANQGSEATYESGFVIDKFPISRPNLTFSTLTVSNMSPEDSSIYLCSVEDLEGAKNIQYFGAGTRLSVL.

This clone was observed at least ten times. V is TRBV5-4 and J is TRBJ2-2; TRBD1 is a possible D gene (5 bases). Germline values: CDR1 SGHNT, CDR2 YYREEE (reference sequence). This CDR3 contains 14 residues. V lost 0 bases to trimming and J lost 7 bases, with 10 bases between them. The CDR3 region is CASSLVGQGGELFF. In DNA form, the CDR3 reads TGTGCCAGCAGCTTGGTGGGGCAGGGCGGGGAGCTGTTTTTT.

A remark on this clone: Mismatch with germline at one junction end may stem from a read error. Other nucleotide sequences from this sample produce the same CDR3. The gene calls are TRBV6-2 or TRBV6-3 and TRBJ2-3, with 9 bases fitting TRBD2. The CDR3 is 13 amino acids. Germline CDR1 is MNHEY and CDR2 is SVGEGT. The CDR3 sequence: CASSPTTSGTQYF. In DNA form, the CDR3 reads TGTGCTAGCAGTCCAACGACTAGCGGCACGCAGTATTTT.

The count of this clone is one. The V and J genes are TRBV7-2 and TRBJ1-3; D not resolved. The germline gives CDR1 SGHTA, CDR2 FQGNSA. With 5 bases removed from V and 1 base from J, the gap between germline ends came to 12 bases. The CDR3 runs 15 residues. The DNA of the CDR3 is TGTGCCAGCAGCGAAATGAGGGTGTCTGGAAACACCATATATTTT. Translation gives CASSEMRVSGNTIYF. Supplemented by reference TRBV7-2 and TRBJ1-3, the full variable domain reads GAGVSQSPSNKVTEKGKDVELRCDPISGHTALYWYRQSLGQGLEFLIYFQGNSAPDKSGLPSDRFSAERTGGSVSTLTIQRTQQEDSAVYLCASSEMRVSGNTIYFGEGSWLTVV.

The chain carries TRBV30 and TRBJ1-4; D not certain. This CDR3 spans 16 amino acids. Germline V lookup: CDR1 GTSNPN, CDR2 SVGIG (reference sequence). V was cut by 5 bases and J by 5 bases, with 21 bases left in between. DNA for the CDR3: TGTGCCTGGCGCTCCTCTGCCTCCAGAGGGAATGAAAAACTGTTTTTT. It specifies CAWRSSASRGNEKLFF.

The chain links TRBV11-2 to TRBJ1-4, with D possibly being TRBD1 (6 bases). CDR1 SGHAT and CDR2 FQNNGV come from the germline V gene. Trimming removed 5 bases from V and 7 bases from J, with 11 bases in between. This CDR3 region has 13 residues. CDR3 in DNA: TGTGCCAGCAGCCCAGGGGTGGGTGAAAAACTGTTTTTT. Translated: CASSPGVGEKLFF.

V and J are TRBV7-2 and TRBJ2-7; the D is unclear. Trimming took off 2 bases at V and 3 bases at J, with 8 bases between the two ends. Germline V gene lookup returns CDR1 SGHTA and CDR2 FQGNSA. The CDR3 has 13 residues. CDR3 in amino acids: CASSLTESYEQYF. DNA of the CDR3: TGTGCCAGCAGCTTAACCGAGAGCTACGAGCAGTACTTC. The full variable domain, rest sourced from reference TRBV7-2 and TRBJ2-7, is GAGVSQSPSNKVTEKGKDVELRCDPISGHTALYWYRQSLGQGLEFLIYFQGNSAPDKSGLPSDRFSAERTGGSVSTLTIQRTQQEDSAVYLCASSLTESYEQYFGPGTRLTVT.

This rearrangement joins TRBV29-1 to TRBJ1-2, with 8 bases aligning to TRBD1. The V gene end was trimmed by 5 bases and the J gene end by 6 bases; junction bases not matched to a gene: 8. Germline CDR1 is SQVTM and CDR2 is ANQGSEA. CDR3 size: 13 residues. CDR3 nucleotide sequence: TGCAGCGTTCACGGGAGGACAGGGAATGGCTACACCTTC. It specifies CSVHGRTGNGYTF.

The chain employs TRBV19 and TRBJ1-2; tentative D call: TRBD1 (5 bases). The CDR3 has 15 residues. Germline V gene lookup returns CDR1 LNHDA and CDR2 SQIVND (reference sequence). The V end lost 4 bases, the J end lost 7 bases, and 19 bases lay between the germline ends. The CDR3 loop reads CASSNPWTDIRGYTF. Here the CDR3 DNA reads TGTGCCAGTAGTAACCCCTGGACGGACATCCGTGGCTACACCTTC.

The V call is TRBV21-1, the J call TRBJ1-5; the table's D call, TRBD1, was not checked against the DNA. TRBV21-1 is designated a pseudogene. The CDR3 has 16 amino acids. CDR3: CASSKVGTGGEQPQHF. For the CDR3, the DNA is TGTGCCAGCAGCAAAGTTGGGACAGGGGGTGAGCAGCCCCAGCATTTT.

The CDR3 loop is CASSQFGGDRYEQYF. CDR3 bases: TGTGCCAGCAGCCAATTTGGCGGGGACCGATACGAGCAGTACTTC. V usage is TRBV7-2 and J usage is TRBJ2-7, with D maybe TRBD2 (6 bases). Deletions cut 5 bases from V and 4 bases from J, with 18 bases between. The CDR3 spans 15 residues. Germline assignment: CDR1 SGHTA and CDR2 FQGNSA.

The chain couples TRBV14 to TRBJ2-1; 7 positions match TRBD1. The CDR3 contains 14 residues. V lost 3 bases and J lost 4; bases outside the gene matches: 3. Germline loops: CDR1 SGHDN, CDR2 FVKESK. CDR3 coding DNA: TGTGCCAGCAGCCATGAGGGGGCGTACAATGAGCAGTTCTTC. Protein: CASSHEGAYNEQFF.

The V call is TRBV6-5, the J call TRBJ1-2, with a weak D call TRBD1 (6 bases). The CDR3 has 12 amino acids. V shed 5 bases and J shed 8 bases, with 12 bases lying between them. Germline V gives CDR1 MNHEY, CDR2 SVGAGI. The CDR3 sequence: CASSRTGMGYTF. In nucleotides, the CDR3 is TGTGCCAGCAGTCGAACAGGGATGGGCTACACCTTC.

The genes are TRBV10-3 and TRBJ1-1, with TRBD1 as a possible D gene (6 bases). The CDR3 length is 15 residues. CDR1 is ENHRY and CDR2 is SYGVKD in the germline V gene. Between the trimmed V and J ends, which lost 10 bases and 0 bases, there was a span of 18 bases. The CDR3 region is CATRGAGRVNTEAFF. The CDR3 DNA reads TGTGCCACCCGGGGGGCGGGACGGGTGAACACTGAAGCTTTCTTT.

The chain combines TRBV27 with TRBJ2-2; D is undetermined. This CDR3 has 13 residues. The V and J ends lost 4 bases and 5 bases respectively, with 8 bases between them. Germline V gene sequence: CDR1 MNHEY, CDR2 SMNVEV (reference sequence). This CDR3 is CASSSQPTGELFF. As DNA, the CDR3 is TGTGCCAGCAGTTCACAGCCTACCGGGGAGCTGTTTTTT.

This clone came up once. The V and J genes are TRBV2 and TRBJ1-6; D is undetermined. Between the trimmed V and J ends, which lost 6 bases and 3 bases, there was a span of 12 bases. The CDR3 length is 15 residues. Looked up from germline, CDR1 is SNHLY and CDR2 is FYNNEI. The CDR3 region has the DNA TGTGCCAGCAGGACTACACGGAGCTATAATTCACCCCTCCACTTT. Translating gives CASRTTRSYNSPLHF.

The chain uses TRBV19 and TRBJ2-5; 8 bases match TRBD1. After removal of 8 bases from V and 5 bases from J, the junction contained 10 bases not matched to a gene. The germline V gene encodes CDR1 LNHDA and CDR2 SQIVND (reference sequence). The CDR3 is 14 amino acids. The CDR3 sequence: CASATQGAGETQYF. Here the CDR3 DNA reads TGTGCCAGTGCTACCCAGGGGGCGGGTGAGACCCAGTACTTC.

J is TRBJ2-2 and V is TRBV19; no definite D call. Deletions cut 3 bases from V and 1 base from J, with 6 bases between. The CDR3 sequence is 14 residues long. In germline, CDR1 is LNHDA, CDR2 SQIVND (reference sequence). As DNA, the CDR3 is TGTGCCAGTAGTATCTTAAAGAACACCGGGGAGCTGTTTTTT. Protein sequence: CASSILKNTGELFF.

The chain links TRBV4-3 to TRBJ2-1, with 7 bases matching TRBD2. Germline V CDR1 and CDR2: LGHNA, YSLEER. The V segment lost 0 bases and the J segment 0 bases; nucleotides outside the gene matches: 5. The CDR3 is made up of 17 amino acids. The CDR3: CASSQDGGGSSYNEQFF. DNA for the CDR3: TGCGCCAGCAGCCAAGATGGCGGGGGAAGCTCCTACAATGAGCAGTTCTTC.